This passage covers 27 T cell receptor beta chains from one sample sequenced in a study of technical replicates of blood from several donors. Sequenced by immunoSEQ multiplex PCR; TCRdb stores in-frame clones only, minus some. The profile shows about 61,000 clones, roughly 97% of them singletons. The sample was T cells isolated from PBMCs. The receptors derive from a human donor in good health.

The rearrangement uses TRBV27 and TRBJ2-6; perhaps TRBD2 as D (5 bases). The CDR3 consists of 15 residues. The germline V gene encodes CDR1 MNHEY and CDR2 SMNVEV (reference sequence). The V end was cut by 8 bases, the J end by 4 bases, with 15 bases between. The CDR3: CASRGTSTGANVLTF. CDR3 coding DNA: TGTGCCAGCCGAGGCACTAGTACCGGGGCCAACGTCCTGACTTTC.

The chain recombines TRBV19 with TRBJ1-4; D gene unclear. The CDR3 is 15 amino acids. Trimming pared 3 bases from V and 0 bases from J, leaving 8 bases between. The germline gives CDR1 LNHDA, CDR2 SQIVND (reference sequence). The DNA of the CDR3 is TGTGCCAGTAGTATGAGCCTCGCAACTAATGAAAAACTGTTTTTT. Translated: CASSMSLATNEKLFF.

The CDR3 DNA follows: TGTGCCAGATTAGAACTTGGGCGTGAAGCTTTCTTT. Translation gives CARLELGREAFF. V is TRBV2 and J is TRBJ1-1; D ambiguous. From germline, CDR1 is SNHLY and CDR2 FYNNEI. The CDR3 has 12 amino acids. The V end lost 9 bases, the J end lost 7 bases, and 15 bases lay between the germline ends. Drawing the rest from reference TRBV2 and TRBJ1-1, the complete variable domain is EPEVTQTPSHQVTQMGQEVILRCVPISNHLYFYWYRQILGQKVEFLVSFYNNEISEKSEIFDDQFSVERPDGSNFTLKIRSTKLEDSAMYFCARLELGREAFFGQGTRLTVV.

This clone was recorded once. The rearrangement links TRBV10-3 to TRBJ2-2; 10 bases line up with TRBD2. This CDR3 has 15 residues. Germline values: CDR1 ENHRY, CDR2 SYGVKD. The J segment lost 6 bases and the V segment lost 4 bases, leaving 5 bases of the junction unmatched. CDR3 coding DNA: TGTGCCATCAGTGGTACTAGCGGGGTGGCCGGGGAGCTGTTTTTT. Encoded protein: CAISGTSGVAGELFF.

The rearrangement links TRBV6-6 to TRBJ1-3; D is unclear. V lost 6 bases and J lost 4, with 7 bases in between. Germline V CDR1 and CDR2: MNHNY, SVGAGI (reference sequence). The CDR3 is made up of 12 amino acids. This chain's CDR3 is CASRPEGNTIYF. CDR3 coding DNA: TGTGCCAGCAGACCAGAAGGAAACACCATATATTTT.

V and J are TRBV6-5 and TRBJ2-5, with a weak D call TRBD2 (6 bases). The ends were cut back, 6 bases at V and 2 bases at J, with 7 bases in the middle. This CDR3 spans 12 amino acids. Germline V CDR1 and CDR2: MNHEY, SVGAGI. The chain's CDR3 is CASREGQETQYF. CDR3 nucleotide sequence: TGTGCCAGCAGGGAGGGTCAAGAGACCCAGTACTTC.

The CDR3 loop is CARTFQGMNQPQHF. The CDR3 coding sequence is TGTGCCAGGACGTTTCAGGGGATGAATCAGCCCCAGCATTTT. The chain links TRBV21-1 to TRBJ1-5; TRBD1 reflects the table's D call only, with no check against the DNA. TRBV21-1 is flagged as a pseudogene. CDR3 length equals 14 residues.

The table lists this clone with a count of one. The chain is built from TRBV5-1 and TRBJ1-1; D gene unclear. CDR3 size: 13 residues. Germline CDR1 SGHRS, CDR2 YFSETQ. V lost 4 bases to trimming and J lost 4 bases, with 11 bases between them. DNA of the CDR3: TGCGCCAGCAGCCCCGGGAGACCCACTGAAGCTTTCTTT. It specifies CASSPGRPTEAFF.

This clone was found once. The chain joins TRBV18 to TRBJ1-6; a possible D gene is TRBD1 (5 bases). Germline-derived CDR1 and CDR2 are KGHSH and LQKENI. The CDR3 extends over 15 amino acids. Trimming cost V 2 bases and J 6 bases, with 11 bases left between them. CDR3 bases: TGTGCCAGCTCACCAACAGGTGACTCTAATTCACCCCTCCACTTT. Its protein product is CASSPTGDSNSPLHF. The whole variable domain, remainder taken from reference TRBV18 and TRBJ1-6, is NAGVMQNPRHLVRRRGQEARLRCSPMKGHSHVYWYRQLPEEGLKFMVYLQKENIIDESGMPKERFSAEFPKEGPSILRIQQVVRGDSAAYFCASSPTGDSNSPLHFGNGTRLTVT.

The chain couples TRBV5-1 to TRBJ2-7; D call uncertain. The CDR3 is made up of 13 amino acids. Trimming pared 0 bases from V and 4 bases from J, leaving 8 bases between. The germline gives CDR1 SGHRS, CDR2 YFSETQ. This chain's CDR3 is CASSLVSGYEQYF. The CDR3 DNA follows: TGCGCCAGCAGCTTGGTGTCGGGTTACGAGCAGTACTTC.

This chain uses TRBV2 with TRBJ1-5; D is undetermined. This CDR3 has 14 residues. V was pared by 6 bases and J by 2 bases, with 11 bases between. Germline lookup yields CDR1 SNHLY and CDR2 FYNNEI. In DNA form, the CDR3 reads TGTGCCAGCAGCGTAGAGGGAGGCAATCAGCCCCAGCATTTT. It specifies CASSVEGGNQPQHF.

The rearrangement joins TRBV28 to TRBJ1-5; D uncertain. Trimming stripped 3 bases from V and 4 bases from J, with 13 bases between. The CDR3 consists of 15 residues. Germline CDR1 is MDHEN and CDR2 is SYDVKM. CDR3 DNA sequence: TGTGCCAGCAGTTTTGCAGCGCTTTTTAATCAGCCCCAGCATTTT. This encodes CASSFAALFNQPQHF.

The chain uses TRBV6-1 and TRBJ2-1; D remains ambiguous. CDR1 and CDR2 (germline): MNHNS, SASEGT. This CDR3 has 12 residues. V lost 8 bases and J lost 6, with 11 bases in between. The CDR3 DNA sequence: TGTGCCAGCGCCGACTCCATCAATGAGCAGTTCTTC. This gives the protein CASADSINEQFF.

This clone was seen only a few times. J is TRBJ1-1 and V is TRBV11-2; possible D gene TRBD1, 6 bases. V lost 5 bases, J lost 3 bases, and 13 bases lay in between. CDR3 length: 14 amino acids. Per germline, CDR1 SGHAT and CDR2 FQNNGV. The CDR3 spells CASSPRGNDTEAFF. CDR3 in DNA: TGTGCCAGCAGCCCGAGGGGGAATGACACTGAAGCTTTCTTT. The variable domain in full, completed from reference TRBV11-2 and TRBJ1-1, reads EAGVAQSPRYKIIEKRQSVAFWCNPISGHATLYWYQQILGQGPKLLIQFQNNGVVDDSQLPKDRFSAERLKGVDSTLKIQPAKLEDSAVYLCASSPRGNDTEAFFGQGTRLTVV.

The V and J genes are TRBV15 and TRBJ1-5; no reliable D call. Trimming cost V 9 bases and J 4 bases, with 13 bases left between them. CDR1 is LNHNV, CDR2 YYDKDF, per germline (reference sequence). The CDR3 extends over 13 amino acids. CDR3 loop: CATAGLLNQPQHF. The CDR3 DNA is TGTGCCACTGCCGGTCTGCTAAATCAGCCCCAGCATTTT.

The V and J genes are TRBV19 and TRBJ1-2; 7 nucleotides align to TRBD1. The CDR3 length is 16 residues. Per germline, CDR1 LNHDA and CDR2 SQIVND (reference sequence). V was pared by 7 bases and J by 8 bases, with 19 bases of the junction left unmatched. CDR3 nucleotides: TGTGCCAGTAACTACCGCCCGGGACAGTTACCTCGCGGCTACACCTTC. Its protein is CASNYRPGQLPRGYTF.

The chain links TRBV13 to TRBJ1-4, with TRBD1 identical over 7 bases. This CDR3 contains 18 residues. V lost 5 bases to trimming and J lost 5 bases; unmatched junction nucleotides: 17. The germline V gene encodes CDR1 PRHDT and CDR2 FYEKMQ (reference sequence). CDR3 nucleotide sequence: TGTGCCAGCAGCGGATCTACAGGGGTCCGCCGGGGGAATGAAAAACTGTTTTTT. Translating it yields CASSGSTGVRRGNEKLFF.

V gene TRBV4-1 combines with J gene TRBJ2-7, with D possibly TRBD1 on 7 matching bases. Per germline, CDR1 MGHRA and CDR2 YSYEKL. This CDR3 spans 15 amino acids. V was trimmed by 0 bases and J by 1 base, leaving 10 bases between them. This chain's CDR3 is CASSQEAGQSYEQYF. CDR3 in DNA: TGCGCCAGCAGCCAAGAGGCGGGACAGTCCTACGAGCAGTACTTC.

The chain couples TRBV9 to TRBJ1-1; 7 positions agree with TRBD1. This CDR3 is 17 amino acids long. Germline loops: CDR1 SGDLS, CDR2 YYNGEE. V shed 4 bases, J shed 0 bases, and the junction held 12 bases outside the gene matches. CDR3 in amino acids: CASSTYRTGVMNTEAFF. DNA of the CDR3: TGTGCCAGCAGCACCTATAGAACAGGGGTGATGAACACTGAAGCTTTCTTT.

Here the CDR3 DNA reads TGTGCCAGCAGTGGGCCTTCTGGGGCCAACGTCCTGACTTTC. This codes for CASSGPSGANVLTF. The gene calls are TRBV6-5 and TRBJ2-6; no firm D call. The V end lost 5 bases, the J end lost 1 base, and 6 bases lay between the germline ends. Germline-derived CDR1 and CDR2 are MNHEY and SVGAGI. The CDR3 runs 14 residues.

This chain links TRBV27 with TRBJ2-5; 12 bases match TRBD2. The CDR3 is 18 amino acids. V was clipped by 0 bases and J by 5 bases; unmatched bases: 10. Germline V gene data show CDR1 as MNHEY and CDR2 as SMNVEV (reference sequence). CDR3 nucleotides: TGTGCCAGCAGTTTATCGCTAAGACTAGCGGGAGCGATGGAGACCCAGTACTTC. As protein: CASSLSLRLAGAMETQYF.

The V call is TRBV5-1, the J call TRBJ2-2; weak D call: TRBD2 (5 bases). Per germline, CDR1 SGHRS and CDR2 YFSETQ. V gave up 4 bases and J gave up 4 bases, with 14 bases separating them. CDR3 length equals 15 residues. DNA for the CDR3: TGCGCCAGCAGCCCCCTAAGTGGGAGCACCGGGGAGCTGTTTTTT. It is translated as CASSPLSGSTGELFF.

The CDR3 region is CASSGGETQYF. The DNA for the CDR3 is TGTGCCAGCAGCGGCGGGGAGACCCAGTACTTC. The chain combines TRBV5-7 with TRBJ2-5, with D possibly TRBD2 on 5 matching bases. TRBV5-7 is identified as an open reading frame with a role that is uncertain. With 4 bases removed from V and 5 bases from J, the gap between germline ends came to 6 bases. CDR3 length equals 11 residues.

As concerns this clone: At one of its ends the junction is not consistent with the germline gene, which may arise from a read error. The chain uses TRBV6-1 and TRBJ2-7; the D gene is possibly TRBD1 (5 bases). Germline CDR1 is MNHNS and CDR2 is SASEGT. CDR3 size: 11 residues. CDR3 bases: TGTGCCAGCAGTGAAGTGTATCACAGGCACTTC. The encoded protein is CASSEVYHRHF.

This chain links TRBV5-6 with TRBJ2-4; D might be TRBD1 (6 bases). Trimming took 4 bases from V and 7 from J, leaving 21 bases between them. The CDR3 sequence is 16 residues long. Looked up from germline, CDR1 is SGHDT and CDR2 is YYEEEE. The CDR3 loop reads CASSPPAGTMVNIQYF. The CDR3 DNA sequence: TGTGCCAGCAGCCCACCGGCCGGGACAATGGTGAACATTCAGTACTTC.

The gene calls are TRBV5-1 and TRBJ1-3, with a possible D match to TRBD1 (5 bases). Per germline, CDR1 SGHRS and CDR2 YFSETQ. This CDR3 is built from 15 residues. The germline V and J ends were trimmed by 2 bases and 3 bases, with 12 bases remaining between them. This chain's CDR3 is CASSFGSGLGNTIYF. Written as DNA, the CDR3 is TGCGCCAGCAGCTTCGGCTCAGGGCTTGGAAACACCATATATTTT.

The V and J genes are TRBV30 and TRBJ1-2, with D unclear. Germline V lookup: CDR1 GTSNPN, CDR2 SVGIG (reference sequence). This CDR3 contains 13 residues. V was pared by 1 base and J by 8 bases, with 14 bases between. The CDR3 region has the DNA TGTGCCTGGAGTGACGCCCTCCGCGGGGGCTACACCTTC. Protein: CAWSDALRGGYTF.